The present TCR beta chain was sequenced within a study of shared clonotypes between healthy human individuals. TCRdb keeps only in-frame clones here, not all; method: immunoSEQ multiplex PCR. The table lists more than 2 million clones, approximately 96% of them singletons. CDR1 and CDR2 (germline): KGHSH, LQKENI. The CDR3 loop spans 17 amino acids. Trimming cost V 3 bases and J 4 bases, with 16 bases left between them. The sequencing input was naive CD4+ T cells sorted from blood. Described subset: CD45RA+ positively selected. The TCR was taken from a man younger than 30 in good health. The V and J genes are TRBV18 and TRBJ2-6, with D tentatively TRBD1 or TRBD2 (6 bases each). The CDR3 is CASSPSGAFPGANVLTF. The CDR3, as DNA: TGTGCCAGCTCACCGTCGGGGGCCTTCCCCGGGGCCAACGTCCTGACTTTC.